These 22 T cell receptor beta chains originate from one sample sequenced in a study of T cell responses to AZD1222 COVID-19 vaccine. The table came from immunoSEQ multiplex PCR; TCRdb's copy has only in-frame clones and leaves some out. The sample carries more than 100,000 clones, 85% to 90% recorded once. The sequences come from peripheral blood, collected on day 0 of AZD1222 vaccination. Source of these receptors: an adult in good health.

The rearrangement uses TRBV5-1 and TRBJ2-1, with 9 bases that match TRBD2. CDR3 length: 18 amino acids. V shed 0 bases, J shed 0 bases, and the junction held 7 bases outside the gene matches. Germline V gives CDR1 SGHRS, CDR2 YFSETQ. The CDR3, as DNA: TGCGCCAGCAGCTTGGCCCCTAGCGGGGATAGCTCCTACAATGAGCAGTTCTTC. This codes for CASSLAPSGDSSYNEQFF.

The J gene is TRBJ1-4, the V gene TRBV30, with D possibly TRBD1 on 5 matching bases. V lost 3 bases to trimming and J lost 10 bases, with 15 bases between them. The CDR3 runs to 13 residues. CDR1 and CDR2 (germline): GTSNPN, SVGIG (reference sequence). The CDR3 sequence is CAWSPGGVGKLFF. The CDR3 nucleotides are TGTGCCTGGAGCCCCGGGGGAGTCGGAAAACTGTTTTTT. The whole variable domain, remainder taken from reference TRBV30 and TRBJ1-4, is SQTIHQWPATLVQPVGSPLSLECTVEGTSNPNLYWYRQAAGRGLQLLFYSVGIGQISSEVPQNLSASRPQDRQFILSSKKLLLSDSGFYLCAWSPGGVGKLFFGSGTQLSVL.

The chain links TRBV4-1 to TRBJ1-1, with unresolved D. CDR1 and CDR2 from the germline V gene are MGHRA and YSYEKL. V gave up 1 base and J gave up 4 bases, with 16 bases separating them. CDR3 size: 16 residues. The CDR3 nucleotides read TGCGCCAGCAGCCAAGGTCTACGTGGTGGTGGCACTGAAGCTTTCTTT. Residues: CASSQGLRGGGTEAFF.

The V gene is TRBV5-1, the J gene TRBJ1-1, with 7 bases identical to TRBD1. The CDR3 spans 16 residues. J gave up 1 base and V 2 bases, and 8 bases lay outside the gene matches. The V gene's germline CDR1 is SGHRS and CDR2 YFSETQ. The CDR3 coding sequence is TGCGCCAGCAGCTTCTTGGCAGGGGGGGAGAACACTGAAGCTTTCTTT. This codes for CASSFLAGGENTEAFF. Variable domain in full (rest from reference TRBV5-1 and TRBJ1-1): KAGVTQTPRYLIKTRGQQVTLSCSPISGHRSVSWYQQTPGQGLQFLFEYFSETQRNKGNFPGRFSGRQFSNSRSEMNVSTLELGDSALYLCASSFLAGGENTEAFFGQGTRLTVV.

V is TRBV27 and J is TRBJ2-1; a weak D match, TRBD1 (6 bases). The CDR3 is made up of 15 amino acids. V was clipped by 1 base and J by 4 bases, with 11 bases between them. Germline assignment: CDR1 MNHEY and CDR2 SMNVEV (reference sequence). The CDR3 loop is CASSLWQGSYNEQFF. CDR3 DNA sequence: TGTGCCAGCAGTTTATGGCAGGGGTCGTACAATGAGCAGTTCTTC.

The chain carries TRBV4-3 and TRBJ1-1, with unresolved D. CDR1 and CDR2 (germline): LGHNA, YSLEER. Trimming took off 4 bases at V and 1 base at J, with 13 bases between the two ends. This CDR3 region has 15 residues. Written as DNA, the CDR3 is TGCGCCAGCAGCCGCCAGAGTAGGGAGAACACTGAAGCTTTCTTT. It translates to CASSRQSRENTEAFF.

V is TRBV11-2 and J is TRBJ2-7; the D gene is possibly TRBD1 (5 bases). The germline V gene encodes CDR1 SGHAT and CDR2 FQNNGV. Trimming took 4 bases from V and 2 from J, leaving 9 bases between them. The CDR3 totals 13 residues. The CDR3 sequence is CASSWTDTYEQYF. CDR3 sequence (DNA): TGTGCCAGCAGCTGGACGGACACCTACGAGCAGTACTTC.

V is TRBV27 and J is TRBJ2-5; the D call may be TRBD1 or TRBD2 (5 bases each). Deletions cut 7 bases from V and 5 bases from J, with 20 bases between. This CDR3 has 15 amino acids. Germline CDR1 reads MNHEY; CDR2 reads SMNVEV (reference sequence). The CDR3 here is CASTRDAAGEETQYF. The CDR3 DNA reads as TGTGCCAGCACCCGGGACGCCGCCGGGGAGGAGACCCAGTACTTC.

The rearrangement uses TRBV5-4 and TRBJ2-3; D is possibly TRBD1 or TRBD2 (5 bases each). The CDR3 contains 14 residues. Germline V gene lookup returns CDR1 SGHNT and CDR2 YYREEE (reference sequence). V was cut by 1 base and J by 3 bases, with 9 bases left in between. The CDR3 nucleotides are TGTGCCAGCAGCTTGTCAGGGAGAACAGATACGCAGTATTTT. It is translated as CASSLSGRTDTQYF.

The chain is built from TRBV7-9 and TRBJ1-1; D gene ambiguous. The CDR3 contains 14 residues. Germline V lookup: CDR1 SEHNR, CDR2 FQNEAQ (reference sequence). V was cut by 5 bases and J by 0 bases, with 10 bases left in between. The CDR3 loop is CASSPGSMNTEAFF. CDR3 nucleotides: TGTGCCAGCAGCCCGGGATCCATGAACACTGAAGCTTTCTTT.

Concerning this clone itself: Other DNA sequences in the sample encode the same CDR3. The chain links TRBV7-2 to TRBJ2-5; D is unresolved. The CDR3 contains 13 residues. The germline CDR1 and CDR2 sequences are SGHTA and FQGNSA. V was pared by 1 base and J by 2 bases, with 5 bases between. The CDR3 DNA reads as TGTGCCAGCAGCTTAGGGATACAAGAGACCCAGTACTTC. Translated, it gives CASSLGIQETQYF.

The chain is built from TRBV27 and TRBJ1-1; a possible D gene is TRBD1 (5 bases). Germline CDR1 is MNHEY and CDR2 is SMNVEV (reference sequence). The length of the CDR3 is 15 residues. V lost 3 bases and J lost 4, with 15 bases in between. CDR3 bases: TGTGCCAGCAGTTTGTCAGGGCGGGAACGCACTGAAGCTTTCTTT. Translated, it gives CASSLSGRERTEAFF.

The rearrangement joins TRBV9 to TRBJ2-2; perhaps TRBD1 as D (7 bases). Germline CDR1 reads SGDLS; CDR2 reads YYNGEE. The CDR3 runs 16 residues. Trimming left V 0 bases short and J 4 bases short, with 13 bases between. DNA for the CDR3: TGTGCCAGCAGCGTAGAGGGCAGGGGGGCCACCGGGGAGCTGTTTTTT. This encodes CASSVEGRGATGELFF.

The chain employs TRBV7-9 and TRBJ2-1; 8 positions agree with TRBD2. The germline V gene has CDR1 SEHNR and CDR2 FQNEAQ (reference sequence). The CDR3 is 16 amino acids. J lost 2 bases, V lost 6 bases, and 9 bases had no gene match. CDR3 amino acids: CASRDGFSGTYNEQFF. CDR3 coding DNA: TGTGCCAGCAGAGATGGGTTTAGCGGGACCTACAATGAGCAGTTCTTC.

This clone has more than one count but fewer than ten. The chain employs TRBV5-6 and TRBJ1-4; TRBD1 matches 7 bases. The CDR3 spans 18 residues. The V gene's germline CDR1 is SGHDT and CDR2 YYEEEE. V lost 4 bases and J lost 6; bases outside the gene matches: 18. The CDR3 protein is CASSKTGESGATHEKLFF. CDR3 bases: TGTGCCAGCAGCAAAACAGGGGAGAGTGGTGCCACACATGAAAAACTGTTTTTT.

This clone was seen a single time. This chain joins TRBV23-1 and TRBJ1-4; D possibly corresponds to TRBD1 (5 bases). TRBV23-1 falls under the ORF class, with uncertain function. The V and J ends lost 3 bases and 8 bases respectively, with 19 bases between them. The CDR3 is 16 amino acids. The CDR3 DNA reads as TGCGCCAGCAGTCACTTCGACAGCTCCTTTTACGAAAAACTGTTTTTT. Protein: CASSHFDSSFYEKLFF.

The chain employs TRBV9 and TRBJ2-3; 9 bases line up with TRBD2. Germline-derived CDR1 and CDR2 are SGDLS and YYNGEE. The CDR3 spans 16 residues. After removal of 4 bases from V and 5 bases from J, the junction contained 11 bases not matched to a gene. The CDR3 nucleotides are TGTGCCAGCAGCTTTCGTGATAGCGGGGGAGGAGATACGCAGTATTTT. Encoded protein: CASSFRDSGGGDTQYF.

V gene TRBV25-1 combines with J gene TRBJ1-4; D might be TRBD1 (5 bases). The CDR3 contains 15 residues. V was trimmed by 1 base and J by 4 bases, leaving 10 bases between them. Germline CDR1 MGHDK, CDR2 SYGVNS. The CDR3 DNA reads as TGTGCCAGCAGTGAATCTGTGACAGTTAATGAAAAACTGTTTTTT. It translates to CASSESVTVNEKLFF.

DNA for the CDR3: TGTGCCAGCAGCTTAGTTTTGTTAAGCGCAGATACGCAGTATTTT. Translation gives CASSLVLLSADTQYF. V and J are TRBV7-2 and TRBJ2-3; D call uncertain. Trimming took 1 base from V and 4 from J, leaving 12 bases between them. The CDR3 totals 15 residues. Looked up from germline, CDR1 is SGHTA and CDR2 is FQGNSA.

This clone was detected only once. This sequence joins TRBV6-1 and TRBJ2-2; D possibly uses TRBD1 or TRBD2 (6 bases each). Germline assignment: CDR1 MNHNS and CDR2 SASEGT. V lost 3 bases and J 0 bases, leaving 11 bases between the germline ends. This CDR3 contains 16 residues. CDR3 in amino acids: CASSEPGATNTGELFF. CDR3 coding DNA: TGTGCCAGCAGTGAGCCGGGGGCAACGAACACCGGGGAGCTGTTTTTT.

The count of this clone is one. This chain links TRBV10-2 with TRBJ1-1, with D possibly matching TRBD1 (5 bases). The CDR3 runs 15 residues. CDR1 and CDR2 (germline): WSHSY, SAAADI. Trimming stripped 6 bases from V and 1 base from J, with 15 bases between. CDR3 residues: CASRPRDGRNTEAFF. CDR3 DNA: TGCGCCAGCAGGCCCAGGGACGGCAGGAACACTGAAGCTTTCTTT.

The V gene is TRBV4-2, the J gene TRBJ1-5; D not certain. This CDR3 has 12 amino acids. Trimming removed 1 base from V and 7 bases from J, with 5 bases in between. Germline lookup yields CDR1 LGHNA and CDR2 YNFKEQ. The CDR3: CASSQAGQPQHF. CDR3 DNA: TGTGCCAGCAGCCAAGCGGGACAGCCCCAGCATTTT.